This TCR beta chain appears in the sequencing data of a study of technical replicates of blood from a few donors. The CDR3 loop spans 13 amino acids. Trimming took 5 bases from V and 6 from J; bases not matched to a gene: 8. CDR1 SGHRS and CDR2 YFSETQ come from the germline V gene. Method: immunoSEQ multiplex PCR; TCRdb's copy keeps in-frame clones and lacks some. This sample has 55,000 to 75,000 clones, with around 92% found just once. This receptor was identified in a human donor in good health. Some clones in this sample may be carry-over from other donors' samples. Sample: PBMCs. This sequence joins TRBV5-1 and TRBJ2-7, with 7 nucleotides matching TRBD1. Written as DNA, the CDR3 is TGCGCCAGCAGACCAACAGGGGCCGGCGAGCAGTACTTC. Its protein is CASRPTGAGEQYF.